The 7 T cell receptor beta chains below come from one sample, sequenced in a study of shared T cell receptors in the human thymus. The repertoire was sequenced with immunoSEQ multiplex PCR; TCRdb's copy has only in-frame clones and lacks some. This sample has 500,000 to 550,000 clones, with around 78% found just once. This same sample was also taken into another study, of human thymus T cells.

Sample: thymocytes. Receptor source: a boy under two years old with a congenital heart defect.

The chain couples TRBV2 to TRBJ2-1, with D possibly matching TRBD2 (6 bases). This CDR3 is built from 17 residues. Trimming pared 0 bases from V and 5 bases from J, leaving 17 bases between. Germline loops: CDR1 SNHLY, CDR2 FYNNEI. Written as DNA, the CDR3 is TGTGCCAGCAGTGAAGCTCCCGTTAGCGGAGGAAACAATGAGCAGTTCTTC. Translation gives CASSEAPVSGGNNEQFF.

In the case of this clone: Distinct nucleotide sequences in the sample also encode this CDR3. The chain links TRBV30 to TRBJ1-1; D is undetermined. Germline V gene data show CDR1 as GTSNPN and CDR2 as SVGIG (reference sequence). V was pared by 2 bases and J by 3 bases, with 19 bases between. The length of the CDR3 is 16 residues. CDR3 amino acids: CAWSSPRGGRDTEAFF. As DNA, the CDR3 is TGTGCCTGGAGTTCCCCTCGAGGAGGGCGGGACACTGAAGCTTTCTTT.

The V gene is TRBV9, the J gene TRBJ2-7, with D possibly matching TRBD2 (6 bases). V lost 0 bases, J lost 0 bases, and 13 bases lay in between. The germline V gene encodes CDR1 SGDLS and CDR2 YYNGEE. The CDR3 has 16 amino acids. The CDR3, as DNA: TGTGCCAGCAGCGTAGCGGACGGGGGATTCTCCTACGAGCAGTACTTC. It is translated as CASSVADGGFSYEQYF.

The V gene is TRBV27, the J gene TRBJ2-3; 7 bases fit TRBD2. The CDR3 consists of 14 residues. Germline loops: CDR1 MNHEY, CDR2 SMNVEV (reference sequence). V dropped 8 bases and J dropped 3; count of bases not matched to a gene: 8. CDR3 DNA sequence: TGTGCCAGCCGGGAGGTCGTGAAAACAGATACGCAGTATTTT. Protein product: CASREVVKTDTQYF.

This chain links TRBV27 with TRBJ1-5; D is unclear. Germline-derived CDR1 and CDR2 are MNHEY and SMNVEV (reference sequence). Trimming took 3 bases from V and 0 from J, leaving 6 bases between them. The CDR3 covers 14 residues. DNA of the CDR3: TGTGCCAGCAGTTTTTTAGATAGCAATCAGCCCCAGCATTTT. Protein: CASSFLDSNQPQHF.

The rearrangement links TRBV19 to TRBJ1-5; 7 bases are shared with TRBD1. There are 13 residues in the CDR3. The V segment lost 7 bases and the J segment 5 bases; nucleotides outside the gene matches: 5. The germline V gene has CDR1 LNHDA and CDR2 SQIVND (reference sequence). The DNA for the CDR3 is TGTGCCAGTAAACAGGGGAAAGATCAGCCCCAGCATTTT. Translated: CASKQGKDQPQHF.

This CDR3 is CASSKAGEQDTQYF. The CDR3, as DNA: TGTGCCAGCAGTAAAGCGGGAGAGCAGGATACGCAGTATTTT. The rearrangement joins TRBV9 to TRBJ2-3, with TRBD2 identical over 8 bases. The CDR3 length is 14 residues. Germline CDR1 SGDLS, CDR2 YYNGEE. The ends lost 5 bases at V and 6 bases at J; junction bases unmatched: 8.